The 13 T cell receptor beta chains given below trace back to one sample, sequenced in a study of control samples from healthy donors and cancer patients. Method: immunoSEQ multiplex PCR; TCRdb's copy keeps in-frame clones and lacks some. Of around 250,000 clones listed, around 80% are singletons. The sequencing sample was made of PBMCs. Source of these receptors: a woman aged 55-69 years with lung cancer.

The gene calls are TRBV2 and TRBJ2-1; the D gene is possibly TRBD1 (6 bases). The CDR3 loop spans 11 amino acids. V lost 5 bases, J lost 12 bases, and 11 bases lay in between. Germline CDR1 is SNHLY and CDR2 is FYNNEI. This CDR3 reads CASSYQGLQFF. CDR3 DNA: TGTGCCAGCAGTTATCAGGGGCTGCAGTTCTTC.

The CDR3: CASSVEGLGYGYTF. The CDR3 DNA sequence: TGTGCCAGCAGCGTAGAGGGGCTCGGCTATGGCTACACCTTC. The chain links TRBV9 to TRBJ1-2, with D tentatively TRBD1 (5 bases). Trimming took off 0 bases at V and 4 bases at J, with 10 bases between the two ends. Germline CDR1 reads SGDLS; CDR2 reads YYNGEE. The CDR3 has 14 amino acids. Full variable domain (missing parts from reference TRBV9 and TRBJ1-2): DSGVTQTPKHLITATGQRVTLRCSPRSGDLSVYWYQQSLDQGLQFLIQYYNGEERAKGNILERFSAQQFPDLHSELNLSSLELGDSALYFCASSVEGLGYGYTFGSGTRLTVV.

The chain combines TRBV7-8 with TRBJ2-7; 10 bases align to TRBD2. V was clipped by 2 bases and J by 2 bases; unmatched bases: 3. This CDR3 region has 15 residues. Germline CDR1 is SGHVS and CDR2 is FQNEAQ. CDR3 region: CASSLKLAGAYEQYF. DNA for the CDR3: TGTGCCAGCAGCTTAAAGCTAGCGGGAGCCTACGAGCAGTACTTC.

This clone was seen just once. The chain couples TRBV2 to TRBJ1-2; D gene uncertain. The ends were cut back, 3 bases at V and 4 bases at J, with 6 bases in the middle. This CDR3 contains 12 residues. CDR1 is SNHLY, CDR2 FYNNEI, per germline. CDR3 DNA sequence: TGTGCCAGCAGTGATATTGGCTATGGCTACACCTTC. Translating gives CASSDIGYGYTF.

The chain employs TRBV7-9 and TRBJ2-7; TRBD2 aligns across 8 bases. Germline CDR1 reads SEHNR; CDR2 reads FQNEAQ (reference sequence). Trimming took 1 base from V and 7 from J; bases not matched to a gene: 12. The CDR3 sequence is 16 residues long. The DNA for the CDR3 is TGTGCCAGCAGCTTAGGAGGGCTAGCGGGCCGCTTGGAGCAGTACTTC. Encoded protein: CASSLGGLAGRLEQYF.

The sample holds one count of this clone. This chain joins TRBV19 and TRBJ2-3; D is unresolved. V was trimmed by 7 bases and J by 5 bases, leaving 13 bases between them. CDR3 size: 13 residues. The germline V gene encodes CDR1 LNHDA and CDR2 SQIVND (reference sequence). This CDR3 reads CASNRWQKDTQYF. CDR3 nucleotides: TGTGCCAGTAATCGCTGGCAGAAAGATACGCAGTATTTT. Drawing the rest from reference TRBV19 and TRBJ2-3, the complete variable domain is DGGITQSPKYLFRKEGQNVTLSCEQNLNHDAMYWYRQDPGQGLRLIYYSQIVNDFQKGDIAEGYSVSREKKESFPLTVTSAQKNPTAFYLCASNRWQKDTQYFGPGTRLTVL.

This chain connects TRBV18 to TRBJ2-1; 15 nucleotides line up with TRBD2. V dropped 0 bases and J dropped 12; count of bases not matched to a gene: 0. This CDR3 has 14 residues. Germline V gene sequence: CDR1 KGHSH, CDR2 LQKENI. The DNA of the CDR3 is TGTGCCAGCTCACCACCGGGACTAGCGGGAGGGCAGTTCTTC. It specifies CASSPPGLAGGQFF.

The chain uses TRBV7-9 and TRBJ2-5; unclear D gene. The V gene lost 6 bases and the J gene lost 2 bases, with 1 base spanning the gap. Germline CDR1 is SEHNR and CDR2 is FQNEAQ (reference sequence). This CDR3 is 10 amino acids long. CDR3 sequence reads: CASSQETQYF. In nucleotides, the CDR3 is TGTGCCAGCAGTCAAGAGACCCAGTACTTC.

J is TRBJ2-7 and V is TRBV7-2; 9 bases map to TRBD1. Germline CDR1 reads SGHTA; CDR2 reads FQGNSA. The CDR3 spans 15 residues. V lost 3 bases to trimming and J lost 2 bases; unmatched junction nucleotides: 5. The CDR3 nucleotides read TGTGCCAGCAGCTTTCAACAGGGGGCCGCCTACGAGCAGTACTTC. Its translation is CASSFQQGAAYEQYF. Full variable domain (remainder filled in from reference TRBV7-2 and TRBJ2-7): GAGVSQSPSNKVTEKGKDVELRCDPISGHTALYWYRQSLGQGLEFLIYFQGNSAPDKSGLPSDRFSAERTGGSVSTLTIQRTQQEDSAVYLCASSFQQGAAYEQYFGPGTRLTVT.

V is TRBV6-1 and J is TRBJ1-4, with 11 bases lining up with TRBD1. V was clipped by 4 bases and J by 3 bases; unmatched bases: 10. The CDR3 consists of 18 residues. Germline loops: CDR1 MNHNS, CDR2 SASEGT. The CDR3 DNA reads TGTGCCAGCAGTGTGGACAGGGGGCGTCGGGCGGCTAATGAAAAACTGTTTTTT. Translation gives CASSVDRGRRAANEKLFF.

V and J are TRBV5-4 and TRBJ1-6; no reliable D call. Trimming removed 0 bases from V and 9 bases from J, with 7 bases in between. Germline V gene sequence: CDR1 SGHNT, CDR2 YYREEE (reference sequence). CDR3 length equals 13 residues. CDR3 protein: CASSLEVSSPLHF. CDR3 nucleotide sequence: TGTGCCAGCAGCTTGGAGGTTTCTTCACCCCTCCACTTT. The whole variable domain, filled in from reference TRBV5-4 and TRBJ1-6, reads ETGVTQSPTHLIKTRGQQVTLRCSSQSGHNTVSWYQQALGQGPQFIFQYYREEENGRGNFPPRFSGLQFPNYSSELNVNALELDDSALYLCASSLEVSSPLHFGNGTRLTVT.

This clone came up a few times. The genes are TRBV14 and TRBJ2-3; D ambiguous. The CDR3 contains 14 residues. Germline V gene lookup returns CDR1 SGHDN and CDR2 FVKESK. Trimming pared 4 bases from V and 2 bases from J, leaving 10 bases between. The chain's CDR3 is CASSPQRHTDTQYF. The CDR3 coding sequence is TGTGCCAGCAGCCCACAAAGACACACAGATACGCAGTATTTT.

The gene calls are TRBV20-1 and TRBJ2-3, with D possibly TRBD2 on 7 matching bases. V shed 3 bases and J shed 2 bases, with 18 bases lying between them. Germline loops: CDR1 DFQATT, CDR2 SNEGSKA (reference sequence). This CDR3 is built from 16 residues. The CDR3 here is CSASGGAGAPTDTQYF. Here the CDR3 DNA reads TGCAGTGCTAGTGGGGGGGCGGGAGCGCCCACAGATACGCAGTATTTT.